This TCR beta chain was retrieved from a study of sequential checkpoint blockade in melanoma. The overall study: Maintenance nivolumab came after either treatment sequence.

The table came from immunoSEQ multiplex PCR; TCRdb's copy has only in-frame clones and leaves some out. The data show under 15,000 clones, about 86% seen once. Treatment meaning: randomized to nivolumab then ipilimumab (arm A) or the reverse (arm B). PBMC sorting kept live CD3+CD8+ cells without CD19 or CD56. CDR1 SGHTA and CDR2 FQGNSA come from the germline V gene. The CDR3 covers 16 residues. The gene calls are TRBV7-2 and TRBJ2-5, with a possible D match to TRBD2 (5 bases). The DNA end is more similar to TRBJ2-7, so the J call may be wrong. The TCR sequence derives from a human donor with melanoma. The starting material was CD8+ T cells sorted from blood (inferred from file names), obtained from a patient given nivolumab and ipilimumab in sequence. DNA of the CDR3: TGTGCCAGCAGCTTAGGGACTTTCTCGAGCTCCTACGAGCAGTACTTC. Protein product: CASSLGTFSSSYEQYF.